The 8 T cell receptor beta chains in this list originate from one sample, sequenced in a study of Ad26.COV2.S vaccination and SARS-CoV-2 variants. Treatment defined: some 20 received Ad26.COV2.S at low or high dose, single or two shots; about 5 received placebo; per-sample allocation not given. The study sampled participants on day 63 after the first vaccine or placebo injection. Sequenced by immunoSEQ multiplex PCR; TCRdb stores in-frame clones only, minus some. The sample has 350,000 to 500,000 clones; 75% to 90% are singletons. The input for sequencing was peripheral blood, taken in a trial of Ad26.COV2.S vaccine versus placebo. These receptors all come from a person between 18 and 65 years old who received the Ad26.COV2.S COVID-19 vaccine or a placebo.

The rearrangement links TRBV19 to TRBJ2-2, with 10 nucleotides matching TRBD2. After removal of 4 bases from V and 5 bases from J, the junction contained 1 base not matched to a gene. The CDR3 extends over 14 amino acids. Germline V gene lookup returns CDR1 LNHDA and CDR2 SQIVND (reference sequence). DNA for the CDR3: TGTGCCAGTAGTACTAGCGGGAGAACCGGGGAGCTGTTTTTT. This sequence encodes CASSTSGRTGELFF.

V and J are TRBV19 and TRBJ1-2; D unresolved. The V and J ends lost 6 bases and 4 bases respectively, with 9 bases between them. Germline CDR1 LNHDA, CDR2 SQIVND (reference sequence). The CDR3 has 12 residues. In DNA form, the CDR3 reads TGTGCCAGTAGCAACCGAGGCTATGGCTACACCTTC. It encodes CASSNRGYGYTF.

This clone was detected a few times. The chain couples TRBV10-3 to TRBJ2-7; no definite D call. V lost 4 bases and J 0 bases, leaving 10 bases between the germline ends. Germline CDR1 and CDR2: ENHRY and SYGVKD. This CDR3 comprises 14 residues. In nucleotides, the CDR3 is TGTGCCATCAGTGCTGGACGGAGCTCCTACGAGCAGTACTTC. Its protein product is CAISAGRSSYEQYF.

The chain has TRBV14 and TRBJ2-5, with a tentative D call TRBD2 (6 bases). There are 15 residues in the CDR3. Germline assignment: CDR1 SGHDN and CDR2 FVKESK. The germline V and J ends were trimmed by 1 base and 5 bases, with 14 bases remaining between them. In DNA form, the CDR3 reads TGTGCCAGCAGCCAAGGTTTATCGGGGGTGGAGACCCAGTACTTC. Translation: CASSQGLSGVETQYF.

This chain links TRBV14 with TRBJ2-1, with D hard to call. The germline V and J ends were trimmed by 5 bases and 5 bases, with 16 bases remaining between them. Per germline, CDR1 SGHDN and CDR2 FVKESK. The CDR3 runs 15 residues. As DNA, the CDR3 is TGTGCCAGCAGCGACAACTGGGCCGGAGACAATGAGCAGTTCTTC. It yields the protein CASSDNWAGDNEQFF. Using reference TRBV14 and TRBJ2-1 for the parts outside the CDR3, the full variable domain is EAGVTQFPSHSVIEKGQTVTLRCDPISGHDNLYWYRRVMGKEIKFLLHFVKESKQDESGMPNNRFLAERTGGTYSTLKVQPAELEDSGVYFCASSDNWAGDNEQFFGPGTRLTVL.

Only one count was recorded for this clone. V is TRBV6-5 and J is TRBJ1-5; tentative D call: TRBD1 (5 bases). The CDR3 loop spans 12 amino acids. Trimming took 4 bases from V and 10 from J, leaving 11 bases between them. From germline, CDR1 is MNHEY and CDR2 SVGAGI. CDR3 region: CASSSGPKPQHF. For the CDR3, the DNA is TGTGCCAGCAGTTCGGGGCCCAAACCCCAGCATTTT.

The chain combines TRBV5-4 with TRBJ2-2; possibly TRBD1 for D (6 bases). Germline V gene sequence: CDR1 SGHNT, CDR2 YYREEE (reference sequence). The ends were cut back, 0 bases at V and 5 bases at J, with 17 bases in the middle. This CDR3 is built from 17 residues. The CDR3 protein is CASSLVGAGKRTGELFF. For the CDR3, the DNA is TGTGCCAGCAGCTTGGTGGGGGCAGGGAAGAGAACCGGGGAGCTGTTTTTT.

The V and J genes are TRBV5-4 and TRBJ1-4, with 7 bases that match TRBD1. The V gene end was trimmed by 0 bases and the J gene end by 0 bases; junction bases not matched to a gene: 11. There are 19 residues in the CDR3. Germline CDR1 and CDR2: SGHNT and YYREEE (reference sequence). Here the CDR3 DNA reads TGTGCCAGCAGCTTGGGCGCAGGGGGGGGTACCGCAACTAATGAAAAACTGTTTTTT. Its translation: CASSLGAGGGTATNEKLFF.